These 14 T cell receptor beta chains came from one sample sequenced in a study of blood T cell repertoires in COVID-19. Repertoires were generated with immunoSEQ multiplex PCR, while TCRdb's copy carries only in-frame clones and drops some. The table records roughly 75,000 clones, around 90% of them present only once. Sequencing was carried out using peripheral blood. The receptors come from a human donor in a cohort sampled during active COVID-19.

This chain links TRBV19 with TRBJ1-4; a weak D match, TRBD1 (6 bases). Germline V CDR1 and CDR2: LNHDA, SQIVND (reference sequence). There are 14 residues in the CDR3. V dropped 6 bases and J dropped 6 bases, with 14 bases sitting between them. Here the CDR3 reads CASRSQGLDEKLFF. The DNA of the CDR3 is TGTGCCAGTAGGTCACAGGGCCTTGATGAAAAACTGTTTTTT.

V is TRBV2 and J is TRBJ1-5; 7 positions agree with TRBD1. This CDR3 is built from 15 residues. V shed 5 bases and J 3 bases; nucleotides not matched to a gene: 7. Germline lookup yields CDR1 SNHLY and CDR2 FYNNEI. CDR3 nucleotide sequence: TGTGCCAGCAGTCCCCCGGGACAGACCAATCAGCCCCAGCATTTT. As protein: CASSPPGQTNQPQHF.

This clone is a singleton in its sample. This chain uses TRBV25-1 with TRBJ1-1, with 10 bases identical to TRBD1. The CDR3 is 14 residues long. V lost 6 bases and J lost 6; bases outside the gene matches: 7. The germline V gene encodes CDR1 MGHDK and CDR2 SYGVNS. The CDR3 region has the DNA TGTGCCAGCAGCCCGGGACAGGGGATTTCTGAAGCTTTCTTT. It yields the protein CASSPGQGISEAFF.

V gene TRBV15 combines with J gene TRBJ1-2, with a possible D match to TRBD1 (5 bases). Trimming shortened V by 0 bases and J by 6 bases, and 14 bases separated the two germline ends. This CDR3 contains 15 residues. CDR1 LNHNV and CDR2 YYDKDF come from the germline V gene (reference sequence). The CDR3 DNA reads TGTGCCACCAGCAGAGATCTGGCCAGGGAAAATGGCTACACCTTC. Translated: CATSRDLARENGYTF.

The chain carries TRBV19 and TRBJ1-2; D is ambiguous. The germline V gene has CDR1 LNHDA and CDR2 SQIVND (reference sequence). CDR3 size: 14 residues. V shed 9 bases and J shed 5 bases, with 19 bases lying between them. This chain's CDR3 is CASKHGAEAYGYTF. CDR3 nucleotides: TGTGCCAGCAAACACGGAGCTGAGGCGTATGGCTACACCTTC.

This clone was seen a handful of times. This sequence joins TRBV7-2 and TRBJ1-5, with a tentative D call TRBD1 (5 bases). Trimming removed 5 bases from V and 2 bases from J, with 10 bases in between. The V gene's germline CDR1 is SGHTA and CDR2 FQGNSA. The CDR3 is made up of 14 amino acids. The CDR3 reads CASSPGKGNQPQHF. In nucleotides, the CDR3 is TGTGCCAGCAGCCCAGGGAAGGGCAATCAGCCCCAGCATTTT. Variable domain in full (rest from reference TRBV7-2 and TRBJ1-5): GAGVSQSPSNKVTEKGKDVELRCDPISGHTALYWYRQSLGQGLEFLIYFQGNSAPDKSGLPSDRFSAERTGGSVSTLTIQRTQQEDSAVYLCASSPGKGNQPQHFGDGTRLSIL.

The V and J genes are TRBV3-1 (or the pseudogene TRBV3-2) and TRBJ1-1; possibly TRBD1 for D (5 bases). CDR3 length equals 13 residues. V gave up 3 bases and J gave up 1 base, with 6 bases separating them. Germline-derived CDR1 and CDR2 are LGHDT and YNNKEL (reference sequence). This CDR3 reads CASSHGANTEAFF. The CDR3 nucleotides read TGTGCCAGCAGCCATGGGGCGAACACTGAAGCTTTCTTT.

The chain combines TRBV7-9 with TRBJ2-4; 8 bases line up with TRBD1. This CDR3 is 14 amino acids long. V shed 5 bases, J shed 7 bases, and the junction held 7 bases outside the gene matches. Germline CDR1 is SEHNR and CDR2 is FQNEAQ (reference sequence). CDR3 loop: CASSPQGALNIQYF. The CDR3 DNA follows: TGTGCCAGCAGCCCCCAGGGGGCTCTTAACATTCAGTACTTC.

This clone was seen only once. V gene TRBV5-1 combines with J gene TRBJ1-1, with no clear D. V was clipped by 4 bases and J by 4 bases, with 8 bases between them. Germline V gene lookup returns CDR1 SGHRS and CDR2 YFSETQ. The CDR3 length is 12 residues. The CDR3 nucleotides are TGCGCCAGCAGCCTGGACGGCACTGAAGCTTTCTTT. Amino acids: CASSLDGTEAFF. Using reference TRBV5-1 and TRBJ1-1 for the parts outside the CDR3, the full variable domain is KAGVTQTPRYLIKTRGQQVTLSCSPISGHRSVSWYQQTPGQGLQFLFEYFSETQRNKGNFPGRFSGRQFSNSRSEMNVSTLELGDSALYLCASSLDGTEAFFGQGTRLTVV.

This chain connects TRBV7-9 to TRBJ1-4; 7 bases map to TRBD1. The CDR3 is 16 residues long. The V and J ends lost 5 bases and 8 bases, in that order; junction bases with no gene match: 14. CDR1 and CDR2 (germline): SEHNR, FQNEAQ (reference sequence). Here the CDR3 DNA reads TGTGCCAGCAGCGCCCGGACAGGTACCCTTGGGGAAAAACTGTTTTTT. Translated, it gives CASSARTGTLGEKLFF.

V and J are TRBV21-1 and TRBJ2-1; the D segment call TRBD1 is taken from the table without a DNA check. TRBV21-1 is deemed a pseudogene. CDR3 length: 17 residues. The DNA for the CDR3 is TGTGCCAGCAGCAAAGTGGACAGGGGGCGGTCGCACAATGAGCAGTTCTTC. It is translated as CASSKVDRGRSHNEQFF.

This clone was observed a few times. The chain joins TRBV7-9 to TRBJ2-3; the D gene is possibly TRBD1 (5 bases). V was trimmed by 3 bases and J by 6 bases, leaving 7 bases between them. The germline gives CDR1 SEHNR, CDR2 FQNEAQ (reference sequence). This CDR3 spans 12 amino acids. CDR3 loop: CASSFRQDTQYF. CDR3 bases: TGTGCCAGCAGCTTTCGACAGGATACGCAGTATTTT.

In its sample, this clone was seen once. The rearrangement joins TRBV5-1 to TRBJ2-5; 7 bases line up with TRBD1. The CDR3 extends over 15 amino acids. The V gene's germline CDR1 is SGHRS and CDR2 YFSETQ. V lost 4 bases to trimming and J lost 5 bases; unmatched junction nucleotides: 11. CDR3: CASSTGTAMGETQYF. The CDR3 DNA reads as TGCGCCAGCAGCACCGGGACAGCGATGGGGGAGACCCAGTACTTC.

The chain couples TRBV5-1 to TRBJ1-4; possibly TRBD1 for D (6 bases). This CDR3 has 14 amino acids. CDR1 and CDR2 from the germline V gene are SGHRS and YFSETQ. V was clipped by 0 bases and J by 5 bases, with 8 bases between them. CDR3 coding DNA: TGCGCCAGCAGCTTGGGACAGGAGAATGAAAAACTGTTTTTT. Translated: CASSLGQENEKLFF.